This paragraph reports one T cell receptor beta chain. The CDR3 length is 15 residues. J was trimmed by 6 bases and V by 2 bases; bases with no gene match: 7. From germline, CDR1 is SGHDT and CDR2 YYEEEE. Authors' data handling: Amplifying reference gene primers gave estimates of nucleated cell counts. Assay used: immunoSEQ multiplex PCR; TCRdb lists only in-frame clones, some missing. That table is the source of V, J and clone size, and D and trimming were worked out from the DNA. The table includes approximately 300,000 clones, approximately 84% detected once. This entry comes from a study of blood T cell repertoires in COVID-19. Study overall: The cDNA or gDNA used as material had been derived from T cells, B-cell-depleted T cells, or PBMCs.

Recovered Cohort 3 donors showed two negative PCRs, clearance, or symptom resolution. The sequencing input was PBMCs or T cells enriched from blood (not recorded which). The clonotype comes from a young man who had recovered from COVID-19. The V gene is TRBV5-6, the J gene TRBJ1-5, with 8 bases identical to TRBD1. CDR3 sequence (DNA): TGTGCCAGCAGCTTAAGGCAGGGGGCCGGTCAGCCCCAGCATTTT. Protein: CASSLRQGAGQPQHF.